The entry below describes one TCR beta chain. The target antigen is unknown. Combined were second doses at about 4 or about 12 weeks. This sample is part of a study of T cell responses to AZD1222 COVID-19 vaccine. With 4 bases removed from V and 6 bases from J, the gap between germline ends came to 6 bases. Germline V gene lookup returns CDR1 LGHDT and CDR2 YNNKEL (reference sequence). This CDR3 is 12 amino acids long. Clones were sequenced by immunoSEQ multiplex PCR, and TCRdb holds only the in-frame ones, with some missing. The sample lists over 120,000 clones; around 84% were seen once. Study conclusions and caveats: The number of AZD1222 recipients seropositive at baseline was only six. Once two AZD1222 doses were given, Spike-specific TCR breadth and depth went up.

The clonotype was recovered from an adult who received the AZD1222 COVID-19 vaccine. The chain couples TRBV3-1 (or the pseudogene TRBV3-2) to TRBJ2-2; no firm D call. Sequenced here: peripheral blood, sampled 28 days after the second AZD1222 dose. As DNA, the CDR3 is TGTGCCAGCAGCCCTTTATCCGGGGAGCTGTTTTTT. Its translation: CASSPLSGELFF.